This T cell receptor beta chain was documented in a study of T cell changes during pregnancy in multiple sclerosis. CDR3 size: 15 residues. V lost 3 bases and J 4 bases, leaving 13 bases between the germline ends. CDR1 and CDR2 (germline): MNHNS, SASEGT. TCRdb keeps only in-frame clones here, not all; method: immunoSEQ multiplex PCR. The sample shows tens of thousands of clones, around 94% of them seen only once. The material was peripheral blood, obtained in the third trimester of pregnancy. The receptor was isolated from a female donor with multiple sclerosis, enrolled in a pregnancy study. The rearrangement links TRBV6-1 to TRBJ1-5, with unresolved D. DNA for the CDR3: TGTGCCAGCAGTGAGACATTCCGGTATAATCAGCCCCAGCATTTT. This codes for CASSETFRYNQPQHF.